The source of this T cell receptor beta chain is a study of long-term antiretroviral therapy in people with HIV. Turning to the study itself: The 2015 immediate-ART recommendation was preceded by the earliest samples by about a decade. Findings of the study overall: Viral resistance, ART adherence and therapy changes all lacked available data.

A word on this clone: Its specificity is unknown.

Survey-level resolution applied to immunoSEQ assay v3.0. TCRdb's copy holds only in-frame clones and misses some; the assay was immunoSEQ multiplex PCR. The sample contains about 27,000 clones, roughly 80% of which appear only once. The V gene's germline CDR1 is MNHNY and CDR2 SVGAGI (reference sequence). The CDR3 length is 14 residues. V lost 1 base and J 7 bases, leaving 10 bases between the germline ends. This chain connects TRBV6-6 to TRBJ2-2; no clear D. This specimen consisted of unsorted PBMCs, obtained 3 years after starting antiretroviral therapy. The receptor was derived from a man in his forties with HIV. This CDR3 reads CASSYYNTGGELFF. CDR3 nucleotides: TGTGCCAGCAGTTACTATAATACGGGCGGGGAGCTGTTTTTT.